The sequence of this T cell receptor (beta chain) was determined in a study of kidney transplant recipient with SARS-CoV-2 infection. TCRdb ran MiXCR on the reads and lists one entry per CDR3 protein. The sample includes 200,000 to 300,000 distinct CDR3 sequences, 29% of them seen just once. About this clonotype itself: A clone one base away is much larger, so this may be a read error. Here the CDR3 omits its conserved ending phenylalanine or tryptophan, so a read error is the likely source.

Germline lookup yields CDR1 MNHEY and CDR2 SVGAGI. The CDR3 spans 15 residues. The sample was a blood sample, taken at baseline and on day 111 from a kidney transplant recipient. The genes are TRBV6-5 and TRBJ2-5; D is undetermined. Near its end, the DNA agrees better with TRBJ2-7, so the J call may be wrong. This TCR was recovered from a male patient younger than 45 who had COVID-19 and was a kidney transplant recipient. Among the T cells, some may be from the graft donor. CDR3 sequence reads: CASSYDSAPTYEQYL. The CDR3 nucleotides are TGTGCCAGCAGTTATGACTCCGCACCGACCTACGAGCAGTACCTC.